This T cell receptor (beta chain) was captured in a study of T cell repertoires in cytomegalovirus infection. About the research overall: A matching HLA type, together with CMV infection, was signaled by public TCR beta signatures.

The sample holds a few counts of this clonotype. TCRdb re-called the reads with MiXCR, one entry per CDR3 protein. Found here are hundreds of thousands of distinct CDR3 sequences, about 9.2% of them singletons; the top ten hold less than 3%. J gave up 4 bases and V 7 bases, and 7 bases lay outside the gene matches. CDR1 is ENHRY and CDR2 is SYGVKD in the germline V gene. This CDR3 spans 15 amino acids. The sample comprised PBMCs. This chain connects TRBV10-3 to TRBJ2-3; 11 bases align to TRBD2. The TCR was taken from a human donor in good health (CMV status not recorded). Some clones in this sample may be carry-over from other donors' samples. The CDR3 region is CAITASGGRSDTQYF. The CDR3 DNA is TGTGCCATCACGGCTAGCGGGGGGAGATCAGATACGCAGTATTTT.